Given below is one T cell receptor (beta chain) in context. This sample was included in a study of CD8 T cells in Susac syndrome. cDNA came from roughly 0.53 to 1 ug RNA primed by random hexamers. MiXCR was run by TCRdb on the immunoSEQ multiplex PCR reads, yielding one entry per CDR3 protein. The sample carries about 240,000 distinct CDR3 sequences, approximately 95% recorded once. V shed 2 bases, J shed 5 bases, and the junction held 8 bases outside the gene matches. There are 15 residues in the CDR3. Germline CDR1 SEHNR, CDR2 FQNEAQ (reference sequence). Material: CD4+ T cells from PBMCs. This receptor was taken from a human donor with Susac syndrome. The V call is TRBV7-9, the J call TRBJ2-5; 7 bases match TRBD2. DNA of the CDR3: TGTGCCAGCAGCTTATTGGCGGGAGCCGGGGAGACCCAGTACTTC. It encodes CASSLLAGAGETQYF.